This TCR beta chain is drawn from a study of Graves' ophthalmopathy and Graves' hyperthyroidism. The germline V gene has CDR1 SNHLY and CDR2 FYNNEI. CDR3 length: 14 residues. J gave up 5 bases and V 10 bases, and 14 bases lay outside the gene matches. RNA transcripts were the source from which TCR beta CDR3 regions were amplified. Investigators did first-round RT-PCR with HTBI primers, then second-round multiplex PCR. TCRdb recomputed calls from the multiplex PCR reads with MiXCR, one row per CDR3 protein. The table lists about 740,000 distinct CDR3 sequences, approximately 40% of them singletons, with 44% in the top ten.

The sample comprised peripheral blood. This chain uses TRBV2 with TRBJ2-7, with 7 bases identical to TRBD1. The sequence was collected from an adult man with Graves' ophthalmopathy. The CDR3 nucleotides are TGTGCCAACAGAGCTAACAGGGGAACCCACGAGCAGTACTTC. It specifies CANRANRGTHEQYF.